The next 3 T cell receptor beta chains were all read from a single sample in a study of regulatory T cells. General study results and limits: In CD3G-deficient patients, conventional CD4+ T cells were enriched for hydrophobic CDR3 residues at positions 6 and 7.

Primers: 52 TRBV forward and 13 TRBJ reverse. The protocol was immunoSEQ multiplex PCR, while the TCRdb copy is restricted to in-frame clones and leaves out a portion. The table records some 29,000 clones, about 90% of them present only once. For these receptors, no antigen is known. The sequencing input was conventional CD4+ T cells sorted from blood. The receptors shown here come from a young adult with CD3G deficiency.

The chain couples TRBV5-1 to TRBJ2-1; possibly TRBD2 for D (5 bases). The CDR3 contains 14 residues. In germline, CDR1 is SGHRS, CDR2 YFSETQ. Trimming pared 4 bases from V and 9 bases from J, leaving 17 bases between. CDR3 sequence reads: CASSPGTSSGEQFF. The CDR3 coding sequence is TGCGCCAGCAGCCCGGGAACGAGCTCCGGTGAGCAGTTCTTC. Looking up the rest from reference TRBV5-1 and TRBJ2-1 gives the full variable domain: KAGVTQTPRYLIKTRGQQVTLSCSPISGHRSVSWYQQTPGQGLQFLFEYFSETQRNKGNFPGRFSGRQFSNSRSEMNVSTLELGDSALYLCASSPGTSSGEQFFGPGTRLTVL.

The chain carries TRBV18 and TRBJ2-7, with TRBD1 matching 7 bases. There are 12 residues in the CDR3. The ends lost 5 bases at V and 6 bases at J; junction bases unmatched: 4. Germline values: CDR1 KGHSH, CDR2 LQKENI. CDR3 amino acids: CASSATGVEQYF. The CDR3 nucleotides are TGTGCCAGCTCAGCCACAGGGGTCGAGCAGTACTTC.

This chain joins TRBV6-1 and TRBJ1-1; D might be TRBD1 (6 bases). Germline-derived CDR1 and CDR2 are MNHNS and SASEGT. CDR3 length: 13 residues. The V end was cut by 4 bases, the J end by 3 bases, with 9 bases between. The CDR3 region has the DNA TGTGCCAGCAGTGTACAGGGCTACACTGAAGCTTTCTTT. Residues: CASSVQGYTEAFF.